This T cell receptor beta chain was sequenced for a study of regulatory T cells in long-lasting Graves disease. Background on the study: Graves' cases, newly diagnosed, had used antithyroid drugs under 3 months.

This clonotype was detected ten times or more. Construction of TCR beta libraries relied on iRepertoire HTBI primers and on Arm-PCR targeting CDR3 regions. In the original processing: Identification of gene segments yielded some 61 TRBV and 13 to 15 TRBJ across samples. Using its own MiXCR run on the multiplex PCR reads, TCRdb lists one record per CDR3 protein. TCRdb's processing, not the study's, gives the V and J calls here. Here the sample spans around 400,000 distinct CDR3 sequences, 15% to 19% being singletons. V gave up 1 base and J gave up 3 bases, with 13 bases separating them. Germline V gene sequence: CDR1 SGHAT, CDR2 FQNNGV. This CDR3 comprises 15 residues. The time point is: newly diagnosed GD, antithyroid drugs for less than 3 months. Scientists built the TCR library using RNA that was extracted from PBMCs. Guidelines of the American Thyroid Association were used to diagnose Graves' disease.

The material was peripheral blood mononuclear cells (PBMCs), obtained at new diagnosis, from a patient treated with antithyroid drugs. The TCR originated in a female donor with Graves disease. The gene calls are TRBV11-2 and TRBJ2-7, with a weak D call TRBD1 (5 bases). The CDR3 DNA sequence: TGTGCCAGCAGCTTAGCCCCCCGAGACAGCTACGAGCAGTACTTC. The encoded protein is CASSLAPRDSYEQYF.